The clone carrying this TCR beta chain was seen once. Germline V gene data show CDR1 as MGHDK and CDR2 as SYGVNS. This CDR3 comprises 12 residues. The V gene lost 5 bases and the J gene lost 5 bases, with 9 bases spanning the gap. This sample stems from a study of blood T cell repertoires in COVID-19. Overall study: The analysed material was cDNA or gDNA that came from T cells, B-cell-depleted T cells, or PBMCs.

Sequenced by immunoSEQ multiplex PCR; TCRdb stores in-frame clones only, minus some. The sample lists about 200,000 clones, under 95% seen once, with roughly 1.2% in the top ten. The clonotype originates from a man aged 25 to 40 with acute or convalescent COVID-19. Sequencing was performed on peripheral blood. The rearrangement links TRBV25-1 to TRBJ1-2; the D is unclear. The CDR3 coding sequence is TGTGCCAGCAGTCGGGGAGCGTATGGCTACACCTTC. Translated, it gives CASSRGAYGYTF.